This record concerns one T cell receptor (beta chain) sequence. Cohort placement rested on clinical history that participants reported themselves. The source of the sample is a study of blood T cell repertoires in COVID-19. In the original workflow: It was from reference gene primer amplification that nucleated cell counts were estimated. Using immunoSEQ multiplex PCR, the repertoire was profiled, and TCRdb retains in-frame clones only, with some absent. V and J calls and clone size are those listed in that table; D and trimming were worked out from the DNA. The sample gives 300,000 to 400,000 clones, approximately 87% of which show up once; around 0.91% is in the top ten. Germline V CDR1 and CDR2: WSHSY, SAAADI. V lost 1 base and J lost 2, with 11 bases in between. The CDR3 runs to 16 residues.

The V call is TRBV10-2, the J call TRBJ1-4, with D possibly being TRBD1 (6 bases). Sequenced: PBMCs or T cells enriched from blood (not recorded which). The sequence was collected from a woman aged 30 to 39 with acute COVID-19. The CDR3 bases are TGCGCCAGCAGTGAGTGGGGGGGGGCGACTAATGAAAAACTGTTTTTT. Its protein product is CASSEWGGATNEKLFF.